This entry is about one TCR beta chain. This CDR3 has 17 residues. V dropped 4 bases and J dropped 4 bases, with 19 bases sitting between them. Germline CDR1 is KGHSH and CDR2 is LQKENI. This entry comes from a study of blood T cell repertoires in COVID-19. Measured with immunoSEQ multiplex PCR; TCRdb has only the in-frame clones, and not every one. Seen here are tens of thousands of clones, 88% observed once, and the top ten hold approximately 7.9%. This chain links TRBV18 with TRBJ2-2, with a weak D call TRBD2 (6 bases). The sequence was obtained from a man aged 60 to 75 with COVID-19, enrolled during active disease. Sequencing was done on a sample of peripheral blood. The CDR3 DNA follows: TGTGCCAGCTCACTTAAATATCCGGGAGAGCCCACCGGGGAGCTGTTTTTT. This codes for CASSLKYPGEPTGELFF.